The clone carrying this T cell receptor (beta chain) was recorded at least ten times. Its antigen is undetermined. These data come from a study of CD8 T cells in ankylosing spondylitis. V was clipped by 0 bases and J by 2 bases, with 14 bases between them. Germline CDR1 and CDR2: SGHRS and YFSETQ. This CDR3 region has 16 residues. Overall study results and limits: In peripheral blood, disease-linked CD8+ clones occurred at relatively low frequencies. A TCR beta motif made of eight highly homologous variants seemed typical of ankylosing spondylitis blood.

TCRdb independently ran MiXCR on the 5' RACE reads; one entry per CDR3 protein. The sample shows under 950,000 distinct CDR3 sequences, under 20% of them seen only once. The chain couples TRBV5-1 to TRBJ2-5, with a possible D match to TRBD2 (5 bases). This TCR was recovered from a male donor with ankylosing spondylitis. The sequenced sample consisted of blood, either unsorted or a sorted T cell fraction (not recorded which). The CDR3 DNA reads as TGCGCCAGCAGCTTGGCCGGGAATCCGGGGCAAGAGACCCAGTACTTC. The encoded protein is CASSLAGNPGQETQYF. Filled out from reference TRBV5-1 and TRBJ2-5, the complete variable domain reads KAGVTQTPRYLIKTRGQQVTLSCSPISGHRSVSWYQQTPGQGLQFLFEYFSETQRNKGNFPGRFSGRQFSNSRSEMNVSTLELGDSALYLCASSLAGNPGQETQYFGPGTRLLVL.